The 11 T cell receptor beta chains below all came from one sample that was sequenced in a study of cytomegalovirus exposure and HLA in healthy donors. PCR amplification relied on 60 Vbeta primers (plus 13 Jbeta primers). TCRdb's table, derived via immunoSEQ multiplex PCR, lists solely in-frame clones and lacks some. The sample includes about 43,000 clones, about half seen only once; the top ten take 6%. Sequencing used PBMCs. These receptors all come from a man aged 55 to 70 in good health and CMV-seronegative.

CDR3 sequence (DNA): TGTGCCAGTAGTATGACAGGGCGAACTGAAGCTTTCTTT. As protein: CASSMTGRTEAFF. The chain joins TRBV19 to TRBJ1-1; 7 nucleotides agree with TRBD1. The CDR3 sequence is 13 residues long. Germline CDR1 is LNHDA and CDR2 is SQIVND (reference sequence). The V segment lost 3 bases and the J segment 5 bases; nucleotides outside the gene matches: 3.

J is TRBJ2-3 and V is TRBV4-1; 14 bases fit TRBD2. The V segment lost 5 bases and the J segment 4 bases; nucleotides outside the gene matches: 5. Germline V lookup: CDR1 MGHRA, CDR2 YSYEKL. The CDR3 contains 16 residues. DNA of the CDR3: TGCGCCAGCAGCGTTGGACTAGCGGGAGGATCAGATACGCAGTATTTT. Translating it yields CASSVGLAGGSDTQYF.

V gene TRBV18 combines with J gene TRBJ1-1; 8 bases align to TRBD1. Germline V gives CDR1 KGHSH, CDR2 LQKENI. The ends lost 6 bases at V and 8 bases at J; junction bases unmatched: 5. This CDR3 is 12 amino acids long. CDR3: CASSQQGEEAFF. CDR3 nucleotides: TGTGCCAGCTCCCAACAGGGGGAAGAAGCTTTCTTT.

In this sample, this clone turned up a few times. The chain links TRBV7-2 to TRBJ1-1; weak D call: TRBD1 (5 bases). CDR1 and CDR2 (germline): SGHTA, FQGNSA. Trimming left V 5 bases short and J 4 bases short, with 20 bases between. The CDR3 is 16 residues long. The CDR3 here is CASSRLAGFPSTEAFF. As DNA, the CDR3 is TGTGCCAGCAGCCGCCTCGCAGGGTTTCCAAGCACTGAAGCTTTCTTT.

This CDR3 is CASSLGTGYNEQFF. The CDR3 DNA follows: TGCGCCAGCAGCTTGGGGACAGGATACAATGAGCAGTTCTTC. The genes are TRBV5-1 and TRBJ2-1; 7 bases line up with TRBD1. The V gene's germline CDR1 is SGHRS and CDR2 YFSETQ. The CDR3 is 14 residues long. The V segment lost 0 bases and the J segment 4 bases; nucleotides outside the gene matches: 1.

The rearrangement links TRBV6-1 to TRBJ1-1; tentatively, D is TRBD1 (5 bases). The ends were cut back, 8 bases at V and 3 bases at J, with 13 bases in the middle. Germline-derived CDR1 and CDR2 are MNHNS and SASEGT. The CDR3 is 13 amino acids. The CDR3 loop reads CASLSRAYTEAFF. The CDR3 region has the DNA TGTGCCAGCTTATCCAGGGCCTACACTGAAGCTTTCTTT.

This chain links TRBV2 with TRBJ1-2; D is possibly TRBD1 (5 bases). The CDR3 sequence is 15 residues long. CDR1 is SNHLY and CDR2 is FYNNEI in the germline V gene. V was clipped by 6 bases and J by 2 bases, with 16 bases between them. CDR3 DNA sequence: TGTGCCAGCAGCCCCACGGAGGGGCTAAACTATGGCTACACCTTC. This translates into CASSPTEGLNYGYTF. Full variable domain (outside the CDR3, taken from reference TRBV2 and TRBJ1-2): EPEVTQTPSHQVTQMGQEVILRCVPISNHLYFYWYRQILGQKVEFLVSFYNNEISEKSEIFDDQFSVERPDGSNFTLKIRSTKLEDSAMYFCASSPTEGLNYGYTFGSGTRLTVV.

The CDR3 region is CSVGGTAETQYF. In nucleotides, the CDR3 is TGCAGCGTTGGCGGGACAGCAGAGACCCAGTACTTC. The rearrangement links TRBV29-1 to TRBJ2-5; the D gene is possibly TRBD1 (7 bases). The germline V gene encodes CDR1 SQVTM and CDR2 ANQGSEA. The CDR3 length is 12 residues. Trimming removed 4 bases from V and 4 bases from J, with 10 bases in between.

This sequence joins TRBV5-8 and TRBJ1-3, with 7 bases aligning to TRBD1. Losses at the gene ends were 4 bases for V and 0 bases for J; bases not matched to a gene: 4. The germline V gene encodes CDR1 SGHTS and CDR2 YDEGEE. This CDR3 has 15 amino acids. The CDR3 sequence: CASSRDSHSGNTIYF. CDR3 nucleotides: TGTGCCAGCAGCCGGGACAGCCACTCTGGAAACACCATATATTTT.

CDR3: CSVGGRAVAGYTF. The CDR3 region has the DNA TGCAGCGTTGGGGGGAGGGCAGTAGCTGGCTACACCTTC. The gene calls are TRBV29-1 and TRBJ1-2; D is possibly TRBD1 (5 bases). CDR1 is SQVTM and CDR2 is ANQGSEA in the germline V gene. This CDR3 spans 13 amino acids. The ends were cut back, 4 bases at V and 7 bases at J, with 16 bases in the middle.

The chain recombines TRBV2 with TRBJ1-1; unclear D gene. Germline loops: CDR1 SNHLY, CDR2 FYNNEI. The CDR3 contains 13 residues. V lost 4 bases to trimming and J lost 0 bases, with 6 bases between them. In DNA, the CDR3 is TGTGCCAGCAGTGGGGAGCTGAACACTGAAGCTTTCTTT. It codes for CASSGELNTEAFF. Full variable domain (outside the CDR3, taken from reference TRBV2 and TRBJ1-1): EPEVTQTPSHQVTQMGQEVILRCVPISNHLYFYWYRQILGQKVEFLVSFYNNEISEKSEIFDDQFSVERPDGSNFTLKIRSTKLEDSAMYFCASSGELNTEAFFGQGTRLTVV.